This T cell receptor (beta chain) was profiled in a study of shared clonotypes between healthy human individuals. This CDR3 has 16 amino acids. Germline CDR1 reads SGHNT; CDR2 reads YYREEE (reference sequence). J was trimmed by 6 bases and V by 3 bases; bases with no gene match: 13. The protocol was immunoSEQ multiplex PCR, while the TCRdb copy is restricted to in-frame clones and leaves out a portion. Seen here are more than 400,000 clones, 70% to 85% observed once, and the top ten hold around 11%. Details on this clone: A much larger clone differs from this one at a single base, so this may be a read error. The sample carries other DNA sequences with the same CDR3.

This TCR was recovered from a woman aged 35 to 49 in good health. Some clones in this sample may be carry-over from other donors' samples. The sequenced material came from PBMCs. This chain links TRBV5-4 with TRBJ2-3; 7 bases line up with TRBD1. CDR3 sequence reads: CASSSRDSSSTDTQYF. The DNA for the CDR3 is TGTGCCAGCAGCTCCCGGGACAGCTCCTCCACGGATACGCAGTATTTT.